These T cell receptor beta chains were read from a single sample in a study of CD4 and CD8 cells across lung adenocarcinoma regions. TCRdb re-called the PCR reads with MiXCR, one entry per CDR3 protein. The repertoire has around 3,700 distinct CDR3 sequences, 55% to 70% of them found once; the top ten carry around a sixth. Input material: CD8+ T cells from the margin of a lung tumor. These receptors were collected from a female donor with lung adenocarcinoma. The CD4 and CD8 labels of this study may be unreliable. The CDR3 runs from the conserved cysteine through the conserved F or W. The D gene is left open where the match is weak. The listing skips clone size in some rows; elsewhere it reads once, few, many or a size class.

d_gene	abundance	v_gene	j_gene	CDR3nt	CDR3aa
TRBD2	.	TRBV6-5	TRBJ2-3	TGTGCCAGCAGTTACCTTGGACTAGCGGGTCGCACAGATACGCAGTATTTT	CASSYLGLAGRTDTQYF
.	.	TRBV4-3	TRBJ1-5	TGCGCCAGCAGCCAAGATAGAGGGACGGTTAATCAGCCCCAGCATTTT	CASSQDRGTVNQPQHF
TRBD2	few	TRBV7-2	TRBJ2-7	TGTGCCAGCAACCTAGCGGGAGATTCCTACGAGCAGTACTTC	CASNLAGDSYEQYF
.	.	TRBV6-5	TRBJ1-5	TGTGCCAGCAGTTACTCCCCCTGGCAGCCCCAGCATTTT	CASSYSPWQPQHF
TRBD2	.	TRBV6-1	TRBJ2-1	TGTGCCAGCAGTGAACTGGGGGGAGGGCCGTACAATGAGCAGTTCTTC	CASSELGGGPYNEQFF
TRBD2	.	TRBV7-2	TRBJ2-7	TGTGCCAGCAGCTCAGGGACTAGCGGGAGTCGCTCCTACGAGCAGTACTTC	CASSSGTSGSRSYEQYF
TRBD2	.	TRBV6-1	TRBJ2-3	TGTGCCAGCAGCCGCAGGACTAGCGGGAGGAGGTTTCCAGATACGCAGTATTTT	CASSRRTSGRRFPDTQYF
.	medium-sized	TRBV4-1	TRBJ1-1	TGCGCCAGCAGCCAATCGGAAAACACTGAAGCTTTCTTT	CASSQSENTEAFF
.	.	TRBV6-5	TRBJ2-3	TGTGCCAGCAGTCCCTCGAGACAGAGCACAGATACGCAGTATTTT	CASSPSRQSTDTQYF
TRBD2	.	TRBV6-1	TRBJ2-5	TGTGCCAGCAGTGAAGATGCTGGGGGGGGGGAGACCCAGTACTTC	CASSEDAGGGETQYF
TRBD1	.	TRBV27	TRBJ1-1	TGTGCCAGCAGTCCGGGACAGGGGTACGGCACTGAAGCTTTCTTT	CASSPGQGYGTEAFF
TRBD1	.	TRBV6-1	TRBJ2-1	TGTGCCAGCAGACGAACAGGGGTTTACAATGAGCAGTTCTTC	CASRRTGVYNEQFF
.	.	TRBV6-1	TRBJ2-5	TGTGCCAGCAGTGAAGCCCCCGCAGGGGAAGAGACCCAGTACTTC	CASSEAPAGEETQYF
TRBD2	.	TRBV7-2	TRBJ2-1	TGTGCCAGCAGCTTAACCGGGACTAGCGGGGGGAGTGAGCAGTTCTTC	CASSLTGTSGGSEQFF
.	.	TRBV7-2	TRBJ1-1	TGTGCCAGCAGCCCGACAGTTATGAACACTGAAGCTTTCTTT	CASSPTVMNTEAFF
.	.	TRBV7-2	TRBJ1-1	TGTGCCAGCAGCTCTTATATCAACACTGAAGCTTTCTTT	CASSSYINTEAFF
TRBD2	.	TRBV6-1	TRBJ2-1	TGTGCCAGCAGTGAAATCCGGGAGGAGCTGTTCTTC	CASSEIREELFF
.	.	TRBV14	TRBJ2-4	TGTGCCAGCAGCCAAGATTCAGGTGCGGGCACCAAAAACATTCAGTACTTC	CASSQDSGAGTKNIQYF
.	large	TRBV6-1	TRBJ1-1	TGTGCCAGCAGTGAAATAGGGCAGGGGAACACTGAAGCTTTCTTT	CASSEIGQGNTEAFF
TRBD1	large	TRBV6-1	TRBJ2-7	TGTGCCAGTGACAGGGGCCCCTTTGAGCAGTACTTC	CASDRGPFEQYF
.	.	TRBV10-1	TRBJ1-5	TGCGCCAGTGAGGGCAGGGGACGTCATAGCAATCAGCCCCAGCATTTT	CASEGRGRHSNQPQHF
.	.	TRBV6-1	TRBJ1-1	TGTGCCAGCAGTGACCAATACAACACTGAAGCTTTCTTT	CASSDQYNTEAFF
.	.	TRBV10-2	TRBJ2-3	TGCGCCAGCAGCCCCGCCGTCACTAAAGATACCCAGTATTTT	CASSPAVTKDTQYF
.	.	TRBV6-1	TRBJ1-5	TGTGCCAGCAGTGAATATTGGGGAAGCAATCAGCCCCAGCATTTT	CASSEYWGSNQPQHF
.	.	TRBV6-1	TRBJ2-2	TGTGCCAGCAGCCCGGACTCCGGGGAGCTGTTTTTT	CASSPDSGELFF
TRBD2	.	TRBV6-5	TRBJ2-5	TGTGCCAGCAGTTACTCTGCGGGAGGGCCCGAGACCCAGTACTTC	CASSYSAGGPETQYF
TRBD2	once	TRBV7-9	TRBJ2-7	TGTGCCAGCAGCATAGCACTAGCGGGAGTTCACGAGCAGTACTTC	CASSIALAGVHEQYF
TRBD1	.	TRBV6-1	TRBJ2-1	TGTGCCAGCAGATCTCCACCCCGGGACAGGTTGACTGCTGAGCAGTTCTTC	CASRSPPRDRLTAEQFF
.	.	TRBV6-1	TRBJ1-2	TGTGCCAGCAGTGACAGGGATTTTGGCTACACCTTC	CASSDRDFGYTF
.	.	TRBV12-3/TRBV12-4	TRBJ2-5	TGTGCCAGCAGTTTAACAGGGTTTCAAGAGACCCAGTACTTC	CASSLTGFQETQYF
.	.	TRBV6-1	TRBJ2-2	TGTGCCAGCAGTGATGTAAACACCGGGGAGCTGTTTTTT	CASSDVNTGELFF
TRBD2	.	TRBV9	TRBJ2-1	TGTGCCAGCAGCCCGCGGGCTAGCGGGGGGGCCAATGAGCAGTTCTTC	CASSPRASGGANEQFF
.	.	TRBV3-1	TRBJ2-3	TGTGCCAGCAGCCAAGTACCTAGTCGCACAGATACGCAGTATTTT	CASSQVPSRTDTQYF
.	medium-sized	TRBV6-1	TRBJ2-5	TGTGCCAGCAGTGGATCGGGACCCAGGGGGACCCAGTACTTC	CASSGSGPRGTQYF
.	.	TRBV27	TRBJ2-1	TGTGCCAGCAATCACAGTTACTCCTACAATGAGCAGTTCTTC	CASNHSYSYNEQFF
.	.	TRBV12-3/TRBV12-4	TRBJ2-5	TGTGCCAGCACGGCCATGTGGGGGGCACAAGAGACCCAGTACTTC	CASTAMWGAQETQYF
TRBD2	.	TRBV6-1	TRBJ2-2	TGTGCCAGCAGTCTGAAAACACTAGCGGGGAACACCGGGGAGCTGTTTTTT	CASSLKTLAGNTGELFF
.	.	TRBV6-5	TRBJ1-2	TGTGCCAGCAGTTACTCGGGGCAGCAACTTAACTATGGCTACACCTTC	CASSYSGQQLNYGYTF
.	once	TRBV6-1	TRBJ2-5	TGTGCCAGCGGGGGGGCAGGGGGGGGTGACCAAGAGACCCAGTACTTC	CASGGAGGGDQETQYF
.	.	TRBV7-8	TRBJ2-7	TGTGCCAGCAGCTTAGTCACGGAGGGCTCCTACGAGCAGTACTTC	CASSLVTEGSYEQYF
.	.	TRBV11-2	TRBJ2-5	TGTGCCAGCAGCTTAACCCAAGAGACCCAGTACTTC	CASSLTQETQYF
.	.	TRBV6-1	TRBJ1-4	TGTGCCAGCAGTGAGGCGTTGGGTTATTCTAATGAAAAACTGTTTTTT	CASSEALGYSNEKLFF
.	.	TRBV27	TRBJ2-7	TGTGCCAGCAGTTCCCCGGACCGAATGTACTCCGAGCAGTACTTC	CASSSPDRMYSEQYF
TRBD1	.	TRBV6-1	TRBJ1-1	TGTGCCAGCAGTCCTAGAAGGGGACAGGGGGAAGCTTTCTTT	CASSPRRGQGEAFF
.	once	TRBV6-5	TRBJ2-7	TGTGCCAGCGAGTTACTCTACGAGCAGTACTTC	CASELLYEQYF
TRBD1	.	TRBV6-5	TRBJ2-1	TGTGCCAGCAGTTCCCGGGACAGGGTGCACGAGCAGTTCTTC	CASSSRDRVHEQFF
.	.	TRBV6-1	TRBJ1-3	TGTGCCAGCAGTGAAGGACCCAGACTCTCTGGAAACACCATATATTTT	CASSEGPRLSGNTIYF
.	.	TRBV6-8	TRBJ2-5	TGTGCCAGCAGTTACCCGGACAGCCAAGAGACCCAGTACTTC	CASSYPDSQETQYF
TRBD1	.	TRBV7-2	TRBJ2-5	TGTGCCAGCAGCCCGGACAGGGGTATGGAGACCCAGTACTTC	CASSPDRGMETQYF
.	.	TRBV7-3	TRBJ2-5	TGTGCCAGCAGCCCCGGACAGAAAGAGACCCAGTACTTC	CASSPGQKETQYF
TRBD1	.	TRBV6-1	TRBJ2-7	TGTGCCAGCAGTGCTTACAGGGGGATAAACGAGCAGTACTTC	CASSAYRGINEQYF
.	large	TRBV10-1	TRBJ2-4	TGCGCCAGCAGTGACCCCGGGAAGAACATTCAGTACTTC	CASSDPGKNIQYF
TRBD2	.	TRBV6-4	TRBJ2-5	TGTGCCAGCGGGGGTAGCGGGGGAGGGGCGTCGGAGACCCAGTACTTC	CASGGSGGGASETQYF